These 8 T cell receptor beta chains share one sample of origin, sequenced in a study of tumor and adjacent non-tumor tissue in lung cancer. RNA was extracted from bulk tissue without any cell sorting. A modified ARM-PCR protocol with three rounds of nested PCR amplified TCRbeta. TCRdb ran MiXCR on the multiplex PCR reads and lists one entry per CDR3 protein. The table lists approximately 75,000 distinct CDR3 sequences, over 70% of them singletons. Source material: lung tumor tissue. The origin of the receptors is a woman in her forties or fifties with non-small cell lung cancer.

Comment on this clonotype: Germline and junction disagree at one end, which may indicate a read error. This sequence joins TRBV19 and TRBJ1-1; TRBD1 matches 8 bases. This CDR3 comprises 16 residues. Germline-derived CDR1 and CDR2 are LNHDA and SQIVND (reference sequence). The chain's CDR3 is CATSSRRQGWITEAFF. CDR3 DNA sequence: TGTGCCACTAGTTCCCGTAGACAGGGGTGGATCACTGAAGCTTTCTTT.

Comments on this clonotype: The junction and the germline gene differ at one end; a read error may be behind it. The V call is TRBV10-1, the J call TRBJ2-2; 9 nucleotides line up with TRBD1. The CDR3 runs to 16 residues. The germline V gene has CDR1 WNHNN and CDR2 SYGVQD (reference sequence). CDR3 DNA: TGCGCCAGCGGTGATAACAGGGGGCATACCATCGGGGAGCTGTTTTTT. Translating gives CASGDNRGHTIGELFF.

The chain combines TRBV6-1 with TRBJ2-7, with D perhaps assigned TRBD1 or TRBD2 (5 bases each). Trimming left V 9 bases short and J 4 bases short, with 16 bases between. Germline CDR1 MNHNS, CDR2 SASEGT. CDR3 length equals 13 residues. The CDR3 protein is CASSSDRRYEQYF. CDR3 nucleotides: TGTGCCAGTAGTAGCGACAGACGTTACGAGCAGTACTTC.

On this clonotype itself: At one end the junction does not follow the germline gene, possibly because of a read error. This rearrangement joins TRBV11-3 to TRBJ2-3; TRBD1 is a possible D gene (5 bases). Germline V gives CDR1 SGHNT, CDR2 YENEEA. The CDR3 runs 20 residues. The CDR3 protein is CASSSPPYSSSRGSTDTRYF. The CDR3 nucleotides read TGTGCCAGTAGCTCTCCCCCTTATTCTTCCTCTAGGGGCAGCACAGATACGCGGTATTTT.

The chain combines TRBV10-3 with TRBJ2-1; 10 bases line up with TRBD1. The CDR3 has 14 amino acids. J was trimmed by 13 bases and V by 8 bases; bases with no gene match: 14. Per germline, CDR1 ENHRY and CDR2 SYGVKD. This CDR3 reads CAIGVGTGALEQFF. In DNA form, the CDR3 reads TGTGCCATCGGTGTTGGGACAGGGGCGCTTGAACAGTTCTTC.

In the case of this clonotype: At one end, the junction sequence differs from germline, possibly due to a read error. The chain links TRBV6-5 to TRBJ2-7; TRBD1 agrees at 7 bases. Germline V gene data show CDR1 as MNHEY and CDR2 as SVGAGI. This CDR3 region has 14 residues. This CDR3 reads CASHHIEGAYVQYF. The CDR3 bases are TGTGCCAGTCACCACATCGAGGGGGCCTACGTGCAGTACTTC.

The V call is TRBV6-1, the J call TRBJ2-2, with TRBD2 matching over 9 bases. The germline gives CDR1 MNHNS, CDR2 SASEGT. The CDR3 contains 13 residues. The CDR3 spells CPSRLAGTGELFF. The CDR3 nucleotides read TGTCCTAGCAGGCTAGCGGGAACCGGGGAGCTGTTTTTT.

This clonotype was detected once. Sequence at one end of the junction differs from germline and may be a read error. The chain is built from TRBV7-2 and TRBJ2-1; 9 bases are a match to TRBD1. From germline, CDR1 is SGHTA and CDR2 FQGNSA. The CDR3 totals 15 residues. CDR3 loop: CANSLQGAVYNEQFF. DNA of the CDR3: TGTGCCAACAGCTTACAGGGGGCGGTGTACAATGAGCAGTTCTTC.